Below, one T cell receptor (beta chain) is given with its context. What it binds is not known. The data are from a study of Ad26.COV2.S vaccination and SARS-CoV-2 variants. Across the study: Donor joined the COV1001 Ad26.COV2.S trial arm.

Indicated treatment: 19 received Ad26.COV2.S at low or high dose, single or two shots; roughly 5 received placebo; per-sample allocation not given. Collection of the samples took place on day 63 after the first injection of vaccine or placebo. At a Boston site, the person donating was an adult of 18-55 years. The shot given was an Ad26 vector that makes Wuhan-strain SARS-CoV-2 spike. Only in-frame clones appear in the TCRdb table, and some are missing; sequencing was by immunoSEQ multiplex PCR. The sample lists about 440,000 clones, about nine tenths occurring once. Whole-study results and caveats: Relative to placebo recipients, vaccine recipients exhibited elevated spike-specific TCR breadth.

V was pared by 8 bases and J by 6 bases, with 0 bases of the junction left unmatched. The CDR3 has 13 amino acids. The V gene's germline CDR1 is MNHEY and CDR2 SMNVEV (reference sequence). The sample consisted of peripheral blood, taken in a trial of Ad26.COV2.S vaccine versus placebo. This chain links TRBV27 with TRBJ2-2; 13 positions match TRBD2. The TCR sequence derives from a person between 18 and 60 years old who received the Ad26.COV2.S COVID-19 vaccine or a placebo. The CDR3 coding sequence is TGTGCCAGCGGACTAGCGGGAGCCGGGGAGCTGTTTTTT. Its protein product is CASGLAGAGELFF.